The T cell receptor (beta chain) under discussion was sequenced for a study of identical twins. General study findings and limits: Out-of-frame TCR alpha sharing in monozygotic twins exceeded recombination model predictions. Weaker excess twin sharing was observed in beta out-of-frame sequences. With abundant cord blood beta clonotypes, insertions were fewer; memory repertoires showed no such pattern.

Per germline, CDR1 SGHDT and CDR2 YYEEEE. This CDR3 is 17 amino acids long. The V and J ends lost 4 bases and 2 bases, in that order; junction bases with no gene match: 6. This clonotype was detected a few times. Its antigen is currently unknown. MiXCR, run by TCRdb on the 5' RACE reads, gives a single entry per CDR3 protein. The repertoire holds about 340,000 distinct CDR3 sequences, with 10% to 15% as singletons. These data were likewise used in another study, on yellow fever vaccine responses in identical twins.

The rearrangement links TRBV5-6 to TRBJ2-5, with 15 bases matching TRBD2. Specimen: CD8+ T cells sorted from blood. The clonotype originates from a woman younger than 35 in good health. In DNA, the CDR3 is TGTGCCAGCAGCCCCGGGACTAGCGGGAGGAAACAAGAGACCCAGTACTTC. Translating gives CASSPGTSGRKQETQYF.